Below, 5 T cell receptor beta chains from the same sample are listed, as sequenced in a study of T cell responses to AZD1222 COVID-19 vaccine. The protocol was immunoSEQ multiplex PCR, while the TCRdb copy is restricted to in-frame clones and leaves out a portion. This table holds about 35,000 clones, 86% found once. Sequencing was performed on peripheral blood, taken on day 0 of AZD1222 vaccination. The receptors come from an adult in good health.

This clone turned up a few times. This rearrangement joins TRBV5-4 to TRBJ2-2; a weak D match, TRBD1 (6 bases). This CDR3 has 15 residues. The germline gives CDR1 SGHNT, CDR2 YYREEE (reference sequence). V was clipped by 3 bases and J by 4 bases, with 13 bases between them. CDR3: CASSSQDRSTGELFF. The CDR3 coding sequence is TGTGCCAGCAGCTCCCAGGACAGATCCACCGGGGAGCTGTTTTTT.

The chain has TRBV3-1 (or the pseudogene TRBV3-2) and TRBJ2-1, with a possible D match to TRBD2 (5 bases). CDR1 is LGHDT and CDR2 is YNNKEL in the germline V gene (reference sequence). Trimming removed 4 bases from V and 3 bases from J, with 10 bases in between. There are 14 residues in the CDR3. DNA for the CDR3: TGTGCCAGCAGCCTCGCCCGGGGCTACAATGAGCAGTTCTTC. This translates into CASSLARGYNEQFF.

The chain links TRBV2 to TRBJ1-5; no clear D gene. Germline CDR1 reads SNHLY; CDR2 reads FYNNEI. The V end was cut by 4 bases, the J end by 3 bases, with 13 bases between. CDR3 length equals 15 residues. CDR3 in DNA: TGTGCCAGCAGTGTTTGGCAGGCTACCAATCAGCCCCAGCATTTT. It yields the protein CASSVWQATNQPQHF.

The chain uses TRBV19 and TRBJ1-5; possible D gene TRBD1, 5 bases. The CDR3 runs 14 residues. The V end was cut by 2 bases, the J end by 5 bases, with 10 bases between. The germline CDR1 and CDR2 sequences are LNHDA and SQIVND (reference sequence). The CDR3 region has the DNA TGTGCCAGTAGTATACAGGGAGTCGATCAGCCCCAGCATTTT. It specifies CASSIQGVDQPQHF. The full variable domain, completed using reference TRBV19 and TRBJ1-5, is DGGITQSPKYLFRKEGQNVTLSCEQNLNHDAMYWYRQDPGQGLRLIYYSQIVNDFQKGDIAEGYSVSREKKESFPLTVTSAQKNPTAFYLCASSIQGVDQPQHFGDGTRLSIL.

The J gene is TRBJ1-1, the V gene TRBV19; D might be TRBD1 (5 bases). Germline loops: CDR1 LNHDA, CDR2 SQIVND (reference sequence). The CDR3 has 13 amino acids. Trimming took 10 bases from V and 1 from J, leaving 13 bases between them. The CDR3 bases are TGTGCCACCGCTCGACAGCCGAACACTGAAGCTTTCTTT. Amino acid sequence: CATARQPNTEAFF.